This TCR beta chain emerged from a study of blood T cells in healthy people across ages. As concerns this clonotype: Its antigen is not identified.

Next came a second PCR, run for about 7 to 12 cycles, which used a sample-barcoded 5' primer along with a J-beta primer mix. Each TCR beta cDNA got a 12-nucleotide random molecular identifier. Using its own MiXCR run on the 5' RACE reads, TCRdb lists one record per CDR3 protein. The sample yields approximately 1.5 million distinct CDR3 sequences, roughly 43% seen once. Germline CDR1 MNHEY, CDR2 SVGAGI. The V end lost 2 bases, the J end lost 3 bases, and 8 bases lay between the germline ends. This CDR3 has 14 residues. Regarding the study as a whole: Unknown donor CMV status possibly confounded expanded clonotype changes.

Sequences were obtained from blood. The chain uses TRBV6-5 and TRBJ2-4, with unresolved D. The sequence came from a woman under 30 in good health. CDR3 DNA sequence: TGTGCCAGCAGTTACGCCAGGATCAAAAACATTCAGTACTTC. Its translation: CASSYARIKNIQYF.